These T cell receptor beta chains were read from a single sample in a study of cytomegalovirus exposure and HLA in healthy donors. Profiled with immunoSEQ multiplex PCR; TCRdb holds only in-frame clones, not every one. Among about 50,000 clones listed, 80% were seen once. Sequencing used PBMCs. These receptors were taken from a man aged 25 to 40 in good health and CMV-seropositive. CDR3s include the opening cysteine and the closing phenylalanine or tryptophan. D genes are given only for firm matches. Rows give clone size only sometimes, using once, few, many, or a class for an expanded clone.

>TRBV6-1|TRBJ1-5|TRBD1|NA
TGTGCCAGCAGCTACGACAGGGTAGATCAGCCCCAGCATTTT
CASSYDRVDQPQHF
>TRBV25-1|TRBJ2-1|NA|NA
TGTGCCAGCAGTGAGGAGAAGGGGTACAATGAGCAGTTCTTC
CASSEEKGYNEQFF
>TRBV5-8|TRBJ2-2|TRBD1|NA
TGTGCCAGCAGCTTCGATCCGACAGGGCCCGGGGAGCTGTTTTTT
CASSFDPTGPGELFF
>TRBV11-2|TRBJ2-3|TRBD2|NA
TGTGCCAGCAGCTCAAACGGACTAGCGACGAACACAGATACGCAGTATTTT
CASSSNGLATNTDTQYF
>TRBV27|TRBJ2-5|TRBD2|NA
TGTGCCAGCCGACTAGCGGGCTTTGGAGAGACCCAGTACTTC
CASRLAGFGETQYF
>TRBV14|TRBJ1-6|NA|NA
TGTGCCAGCAGCCAAGACCGCACGGCGGGGAGCTCCTATAATTCACCCCTCCACTTT
CASSQDRTAGSSYNSPLHF
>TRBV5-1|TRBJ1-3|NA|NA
TGCGCCAGCAGCTTTGTTTCTCTGACGGCGGGCTCTGGAAACACCATATATTTT
CASSFVSLTAGSGNTIYF
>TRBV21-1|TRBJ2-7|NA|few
TGTGCCAGCACTAAGACAGGGCCCTACGAGCAGTACTTC
CASTKTGPYEQYF
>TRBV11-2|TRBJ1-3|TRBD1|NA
TGTGCCAGCAGCTTCACACAACAGGGGGCTGGAAACACCATATATTTT
CASSFTQQGAGNTIYF
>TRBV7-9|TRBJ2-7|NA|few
TGTGCCAGCAGCTTATTGGCAGGCTACGAGCAGTACTTC
CASSLLAGYEQYF
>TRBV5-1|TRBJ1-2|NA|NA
TGCGCCAGCAGGGGGGAGGATAACTATGGCTACACCTTC
CASRGEDNYGYTF
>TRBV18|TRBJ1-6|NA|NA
TGTGCCAGCTCACCTAGACAGGACGGGACATCACCCCTCCACTTT
CASSPRQDGTSPLHF
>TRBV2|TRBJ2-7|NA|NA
TGTGCCAGCATGGAATACGGACAGACCTACGAGCAGTACTTC
CASMEYGQTYEQYF
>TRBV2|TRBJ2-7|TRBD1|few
TGTGCCAGCAGTGAAAGGGGACAGTCCTACGAGCAGTACTTC
CASSERGQSYEQYF
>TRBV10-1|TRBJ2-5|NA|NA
TGCGCCAGCAGTGAGAGGGGGTTAAAAGGACAAGAGACCCAGTACTTC
CASSERGLKGQETQYF
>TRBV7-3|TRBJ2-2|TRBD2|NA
TGTGCCAGCAGCTCAACTAGCGGGGGGGCAATCGGGGAGCTGTTTTTT
CASSSTSGGAIGELFF
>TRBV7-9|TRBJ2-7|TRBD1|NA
TGTGCCAGCAGTTGGGTGGAAGGGGGCACCCTTCCCGAGCAGTACTTC
CASSWVEGGTLPEQYF
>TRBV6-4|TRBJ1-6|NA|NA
TGTGCCAGCAGTGAGCAGGGAGGTAATTCACCCCTCCACTTT
CASSEQGGNSPLHF
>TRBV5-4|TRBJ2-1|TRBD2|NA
TGTGCCAGCAGCTTGCTCGCGGGGGGGTTTTATGGTGAGCAGTTCTTC
CASSLLAGGFYGEQFF
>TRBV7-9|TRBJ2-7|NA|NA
TGTGCCAGCAGCTTAGAGGTCAGGGCGTACGAGCAGTACTTC
CASSLEVRAYEQYF
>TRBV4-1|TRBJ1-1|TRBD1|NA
TGCGCCAGCAGCCAACCGACAGGGGGCACTGAAGCTTTCTTT
CASSQPTGGTEAFF
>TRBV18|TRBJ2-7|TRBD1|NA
TGTGCCAGCTCACCACCTGAGACAGGGCCCACCTACGAGCAGTACTTC
CASSPPETGPTYEQYF
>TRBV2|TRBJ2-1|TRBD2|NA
TGTGCCAGCAGTGGGGGGGGGATAGCTTTTGAGCAGTTCTTC
CASSGGGIAFEQFF